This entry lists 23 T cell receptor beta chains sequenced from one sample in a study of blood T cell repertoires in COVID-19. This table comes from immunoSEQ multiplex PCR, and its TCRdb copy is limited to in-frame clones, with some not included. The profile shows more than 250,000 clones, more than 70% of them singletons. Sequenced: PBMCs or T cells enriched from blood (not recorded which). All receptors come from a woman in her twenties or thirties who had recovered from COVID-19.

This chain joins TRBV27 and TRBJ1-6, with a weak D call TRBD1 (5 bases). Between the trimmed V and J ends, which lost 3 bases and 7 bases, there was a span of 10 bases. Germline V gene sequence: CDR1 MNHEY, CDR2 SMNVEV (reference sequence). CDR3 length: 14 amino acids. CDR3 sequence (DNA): TGTGCCAGCAGTTTCCAGGGTGGGAATTCACCCCTCCACTTT. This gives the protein CASSFQGGNSPLHF.

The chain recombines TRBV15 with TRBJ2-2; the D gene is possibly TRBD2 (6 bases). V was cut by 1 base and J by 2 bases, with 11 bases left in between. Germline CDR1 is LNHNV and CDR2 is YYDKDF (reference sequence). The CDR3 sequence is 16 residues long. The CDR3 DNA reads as TGTGCCACCAGCAGAGCTGGGACTCCAAACACCGGGGAGCTGTTTTTT. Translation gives CATSRAGTPNTGELFF.

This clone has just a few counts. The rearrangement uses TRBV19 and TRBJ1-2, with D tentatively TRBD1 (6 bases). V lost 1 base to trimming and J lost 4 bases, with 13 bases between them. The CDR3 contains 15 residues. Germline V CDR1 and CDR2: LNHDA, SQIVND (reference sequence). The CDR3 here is CASSIVRGASYGYTF. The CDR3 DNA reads TGTGCCAGTAGTATAGTTCGGGGGGCATCCTATGGCTACACCTTC.

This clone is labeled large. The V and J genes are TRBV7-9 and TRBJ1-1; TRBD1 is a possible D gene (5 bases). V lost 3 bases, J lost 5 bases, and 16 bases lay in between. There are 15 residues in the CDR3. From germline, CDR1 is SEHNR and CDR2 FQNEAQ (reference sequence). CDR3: CASSFSAGKGTEAFF. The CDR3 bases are TGTGCCAGCAGCTTCTCAGCAGGGAAGGGGACTGAAGCTTTCTTT.

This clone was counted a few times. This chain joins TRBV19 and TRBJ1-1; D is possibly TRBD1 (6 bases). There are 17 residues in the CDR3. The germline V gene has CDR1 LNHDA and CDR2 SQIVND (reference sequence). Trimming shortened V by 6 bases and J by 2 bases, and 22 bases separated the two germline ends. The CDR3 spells CASRGGTGTPINTEAFF. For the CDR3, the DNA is TGTGCCAGTAGGGGGGGGACCGGGACACCGATTAACACTGAAGCTTTCTTT.

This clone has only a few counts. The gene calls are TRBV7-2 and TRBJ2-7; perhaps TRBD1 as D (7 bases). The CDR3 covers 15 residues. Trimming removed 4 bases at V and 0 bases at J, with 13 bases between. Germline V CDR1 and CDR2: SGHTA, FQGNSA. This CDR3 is CASSWGAGGSYEQYF. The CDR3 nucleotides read TGTGCCAGCAGCTGGGGGGCAGGGGGCTCCTACGAGCAGTACTTC.

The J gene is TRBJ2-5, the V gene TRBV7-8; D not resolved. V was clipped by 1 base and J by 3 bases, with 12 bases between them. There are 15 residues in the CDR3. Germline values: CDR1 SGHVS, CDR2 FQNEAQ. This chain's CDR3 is CASSLVRWPEETQYF. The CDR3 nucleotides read TGTGCCAGCAGCTTAGTCCGATGGCCTGAAGAGACCCAGTACTTC.

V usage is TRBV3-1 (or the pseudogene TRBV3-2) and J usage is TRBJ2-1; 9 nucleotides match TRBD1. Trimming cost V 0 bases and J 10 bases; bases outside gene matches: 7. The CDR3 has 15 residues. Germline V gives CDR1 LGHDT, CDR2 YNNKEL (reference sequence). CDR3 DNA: TGTGCCAGCAGCCAAGAGGTCGGGACAGGGCAAGAGCAGTTCTTC. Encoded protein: CASSQEVGTGQEQFF.

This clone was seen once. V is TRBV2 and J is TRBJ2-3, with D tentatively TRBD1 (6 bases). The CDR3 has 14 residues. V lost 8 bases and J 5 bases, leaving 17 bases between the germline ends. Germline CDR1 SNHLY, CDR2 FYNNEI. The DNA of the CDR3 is TGTGCCAGCGATTTAGGGGGTGGGGGAGATACGCAGTATTTT. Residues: CASDLGGGGDTQYF.

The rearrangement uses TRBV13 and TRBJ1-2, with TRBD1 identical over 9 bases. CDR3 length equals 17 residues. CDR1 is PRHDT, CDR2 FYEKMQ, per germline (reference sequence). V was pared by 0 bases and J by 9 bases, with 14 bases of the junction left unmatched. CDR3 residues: CASSLGRDRASSGSYTF. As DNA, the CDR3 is TGTGCCAGCAGCTTAGGCCGGGACAGGGCCTCCTCAGGGAGCTACACCTTC.

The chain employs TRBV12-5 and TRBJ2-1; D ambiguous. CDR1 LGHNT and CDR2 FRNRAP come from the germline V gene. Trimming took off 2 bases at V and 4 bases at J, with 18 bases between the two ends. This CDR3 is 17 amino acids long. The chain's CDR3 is CASGLSSLPGSYNEQFF. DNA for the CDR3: TGTGCTAGTGGTTTGTCCTCCTTGCCCGGGTCTTACAATGAGCAGTTCTTC. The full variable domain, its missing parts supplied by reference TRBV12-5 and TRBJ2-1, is DARVTQTPRHKVTEMGQEVTMRCQPILGHNTVFWYRQTMMQGLELLAYFRNRAPLDDSGMPKDRFSAEMPDATLATLKIQPSEPRDSAVYFCASGLSSLPGSYNEQFFGPGTRLTVL.

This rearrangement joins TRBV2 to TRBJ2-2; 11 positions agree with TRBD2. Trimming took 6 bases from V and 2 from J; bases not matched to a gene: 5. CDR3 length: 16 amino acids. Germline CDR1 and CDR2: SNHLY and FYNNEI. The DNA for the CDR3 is TGTGCCAGCAGGGTACTAGCGGGGGCTAACACCGGGGAGCTGTTTTTT. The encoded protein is CASRVLAGANTGELFF.

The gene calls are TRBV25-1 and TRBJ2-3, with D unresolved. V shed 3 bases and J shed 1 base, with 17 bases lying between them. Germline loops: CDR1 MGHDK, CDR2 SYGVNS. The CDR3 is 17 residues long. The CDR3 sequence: CASSDIYGGLGTDTQYF. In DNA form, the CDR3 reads TGTGCCAGCAGTGACATTTATGGCGGATTGGGCACAGATACGCAGTATTTT.

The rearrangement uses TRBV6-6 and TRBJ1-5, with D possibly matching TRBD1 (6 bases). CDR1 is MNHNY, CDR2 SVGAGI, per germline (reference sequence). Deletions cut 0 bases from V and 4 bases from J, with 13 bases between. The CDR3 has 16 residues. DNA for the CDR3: TGTGCCAGCAGTTACTCAACGGCGGGGGCGAATCAGCCCCAGCATTTT. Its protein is CASSYSTAGANQPQHF.

This CDR3 reads CASSYLPRGTGYTF. CDR3 sequence (DNA): TGTGCCAGCAGTTACTTACCGCGCGGGACTGGCTACACCTTC. The chain combines TRBV6-5 with TRBJ1-2, with D perhaps TRBD1 (5 bases). The CDR3 length is 14 residues. The germline V gene encodes CDR1 MNHEY and CDR2 SVGAGI. Trimming removed 1 base at V and 7 bases at J, with 13 bases between.

CDR3: CAWGKAGALRNEQFF. The CDR3 DNA reads as TGTGCCTGGGGTAAAGCGGGAGCTCTGAGGAATGAGCAGTTCTTC. This chain joins TRBV30 and TRBJ2-1; 8 positions agree with TRBD2. The CDR3 runs to 15 residues. Germline CDR1 and CDR2: GTSNPN and SVGIG (reference sequence). With 5 bases clipped from V and 7 bases from J, the junction kept 13 bases outside the gene matches.

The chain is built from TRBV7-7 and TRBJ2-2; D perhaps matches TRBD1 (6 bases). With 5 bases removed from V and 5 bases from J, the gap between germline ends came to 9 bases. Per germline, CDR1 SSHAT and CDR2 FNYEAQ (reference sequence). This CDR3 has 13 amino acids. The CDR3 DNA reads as TGTGCCAGCAGCCTCGGACAGACCGGGGAGCTGTTTTTT. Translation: CASSLGQTGELFF. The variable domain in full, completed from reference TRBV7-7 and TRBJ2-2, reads GAGVSQSPRYKVTKRGQDVTLRCDPISSHATLYWYQQALGQGPEFLTYFNYEAQPDKSGLPSDRFSAERPEGSISTLTIQRTEQRDSAMYRCASSLGQTGELFFGEGSRLTVL.

The CDR3 here is CASSPGINTEAFF. The DNA for the CDR3 is TGTGCCAGCAGCCCCGGTATTAACACTGAAGCTTTCTTT. This rearrangement joins TRBV5-8 to TRBJ1-1; D gene ambiguous. CDR3 size: 13 residues. Between the trimmed V and J ends, which lost 4 bases and 2 bases, there was a span of 9 bases. Germline CDR1 reads SGHTS; CDR2 reads YDEGEE.

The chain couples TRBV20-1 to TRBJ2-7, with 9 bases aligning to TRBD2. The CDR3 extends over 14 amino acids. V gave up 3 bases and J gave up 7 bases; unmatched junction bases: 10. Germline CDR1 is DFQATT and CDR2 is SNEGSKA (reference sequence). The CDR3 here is CSASPAGSGGEQYF. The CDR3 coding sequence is TGCAGTGCTAGTCCCGCTGGTAGCGGGGGTGAGCAGTACTTC.

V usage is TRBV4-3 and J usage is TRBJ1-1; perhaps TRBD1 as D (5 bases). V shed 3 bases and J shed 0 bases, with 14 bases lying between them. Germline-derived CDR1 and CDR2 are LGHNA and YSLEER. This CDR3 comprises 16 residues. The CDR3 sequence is CASSQGRQLLNTEAFF. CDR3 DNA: TGCGCCAGCAGCCAGGGAAGACAGCTTCTGAACACTGAAGCTTTCTTT.

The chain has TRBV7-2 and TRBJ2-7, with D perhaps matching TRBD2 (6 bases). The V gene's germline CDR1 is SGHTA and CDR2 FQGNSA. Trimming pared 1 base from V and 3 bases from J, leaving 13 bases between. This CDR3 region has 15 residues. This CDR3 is CASSLVVDYVYEQYF. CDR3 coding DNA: TGTGCCAGCAGCTTAGTTGTGGACTACGTCTACGAGCAGTACTTC.

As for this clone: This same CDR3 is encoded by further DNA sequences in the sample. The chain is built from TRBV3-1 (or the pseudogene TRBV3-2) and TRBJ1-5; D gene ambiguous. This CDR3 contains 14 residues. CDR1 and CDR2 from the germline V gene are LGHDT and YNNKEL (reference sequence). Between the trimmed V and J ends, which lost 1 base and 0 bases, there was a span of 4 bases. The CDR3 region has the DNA TGTGCCAGCAGCCAAGCGGGTAGCAATCAGCCCCAGCATTTT. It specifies CASSQAGSNQPQHF.

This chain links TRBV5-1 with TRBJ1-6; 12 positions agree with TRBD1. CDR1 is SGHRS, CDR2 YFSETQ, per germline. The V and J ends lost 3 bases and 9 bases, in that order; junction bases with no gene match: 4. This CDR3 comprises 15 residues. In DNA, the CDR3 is TGCGCCAGCAGCTCGGGACAGGGGGCCGGTTCACCCCTCCACTTT. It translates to CASSSGQGAGSPLHF.